A single sample gave rise to the 25 T cell receptor beta chains below, sequenced in a study of monozygotic twins with inflammatory bowel disease. TCRdb re-called the 5' RACE reads and gives one entry per CDR3 protein, without DNA. The sample features 160,000 or so distinct CDR3 sequences, with roughly 2.3% in its top ten. The sequenced sample was blood. The receptor set was obtained from a human donor with ulcerative colitis or Crohn's disease, or a healthy co-twin of an affected twin (not recorded which).

V is TRBV27 and J is TRBJ2-1; checking the TCRdb D call of TRBD1 is not possible without DNA. The CDR3 covers 13 residues. Germline V gives CDR1 MNHEY, CDR2 SMNVEV (reference sequence). CDR3 protein: CASSWDRVNEQFF.

This chain joins TRBV5-5 and TRBJ1-2. Germline values: CDR1 SGHKS, CDR2 YYEKEE (reference sequence). The CDR3 has 13 residues. This CDR3 reads CASSLRALGGYTF. Looking up the rest from reference TRBV5-5 and TRBJ1-2 gives the full variable domain: DAGVTQSPTHLIKTRGQQVTLRCSPISGHKSVSWYQQVLGQGPQFIFQYYEKEERGRGNFPDRFSARQFPNYSSELNVNALLLGDSALYLCASSLRALGGYTFGSGTRLTVV.

The gene calls are TRBV6-5 and TRBJ2-1; TCRdb picks TRBD1, but there is no DNA to check that call. Germline CDR1 MNHEY, CDR2 SVGAGI. This CDR3 has 13 residues. The CDR3 region is CASSRTGGGEQFF.

The J gene is TRBJ2-7, the V gene TRBV7-2; TCRdb gives TRBD2 as the D gene, but with no DNA this cannot be confirmed. Germline CDR1 is SGHTA and CDR2 is FQGNSA. The CDR3 is 16 residues long. This chain's CDR3 is CASSSPELAGAHEQYF.

CDR3 residues: CASEGGVYGYTF. This chain connects TRBV2 to TRBJ1-2; TCRdb names TRBD1, which stays unverified in the absence of DNA. Germline assignment: CDR1 SNHLY and CDR2 FYNNEI. The CDR3 is made up of 12 amino acids. The complete variable domain, with remaining parts taken from reference TRBV2 and TRBJ1-2, reads EPEVTQTPSHQVTQMGQEVILRCVPISNHLYFYWYRQILGQKVEFLVSFYNNEISEKSEIFDDQFSVERPDGSNFTLKIRSTKLEDSAMYFCASEGGVYGYTFGSGTRLTVV.

The CDR3 spells CASSQLMGFGTGENTEAFF. The chain uses TRBV14 and TRBJ1-1; TCRdb's D gene call, TRBD1, goes unchecked for lack of DNA. The CDR3 sequence is 19 residues long. Germline assignment: CDR1 SGHDN and CDR2 FVKESK.

The gene calls are TRBV15 and TRBJ1-5; as DNA is missing, the TRBD1 call by TCRdb cannot be tested. This CDR3 contains 17 residues. Looked up from germline, CDR1 is LNHNV and CDR2 is YYDKDF (reference sequence). The CDR3 loop is CATSGDRGKLQNQPQHF.

The chain is built from TRBV7-9 and TRBJ2-3; TCRdb's D gene call, TRBD2, goes unchecked for lack of DNA. The CDR3 contains 17 residues. Germline assignment: CDR1 SEHNR and CDR2 FQNEAQ (reference sequence). The CDR3 reads CASSTRTSGAEGDTQYF. Using reference TRBV7-9 and TRBJ2-3 for the parts outside the CDR3, the full variable domain is DTGVSQNPRHKITKRGQNVTFRCDPISEHNRLYWYRQTLGQGPEFLTYFQNEAQLEKSRLLSDRFSAERPKGSFSTLEIQRTEQGDSAMYLCASSTRTSGAEGDTQYFGPGTRLTVL.

This chain joins TRBV3-1 and TRBJ2-5; TCRdb gives TRBD2 as the D gene, but with no DNA this cannot be confirmed. Germline V CDR1 and CDR2: LGHDT, YNNKEL (reference sequence). The CDR3 sequence is 15 residues long. CDR3 protein: CASSLLDGEQETQYF.

V gene TRBV7-6 combines with J gene TRBJ1-2. The CDR3 has 15 residues. Germline V CDR1 and CDR2: SGHVS, FNYEAQ. Here the CDR3 reads CASSLALEGGNGYTF.

CDR3: CSARDAWGKNYEQYF. The V gene is TRBV20-1, the J gene TRBJ2-7; TCRdb's assignment of TRBD1 cannot be checked, as there is no DNA. CDR1 is DFQATT and CDR2 is SNEGSKA in the germline V gene (reference sequence). The CDR3 runs to 15 residues.

The chain employs TRBV28 and TRBJ2-7; TCRdb picks TRBD2, but there is no DNA to check that call. Germline loops: CDR1 MDHEN, CDR2 SYDVKM. CDR3 length: 23 amino acids. The CDR3 sequence is CASSLFLGGTGDMTSGIRYEQYF.

The chain has TRBV12-1 and TRBJ1-1; as DNA is missing, the TRBD1 call by TCRdb cannot be tested. TRBV12-1 is given as a pseudogene. This CDR3 contains 13 residues. The CDR3 reads CASSSDSNTEAFF.

This rearrangement joins TRBV15 to TRBJ2-1; lacking DNA, the TRBD2 call made by TCRdb goes unchecked. The CDR3 length is 17 residues. Germline V lookup: CDR1 LNHNV, CDR2 YYDKDF (reference sequence). Here the CDR3 reads CATSRDGTSGRWDEQFF.

The chain links TRBV30 to TRBJ2-2; no DNA is available, so the TRBD2 call from TCRdb remains unchecked. Germline lookup yields CDR1 GTSNPN and CDR2 SVGIG (reference sequence). CDR3 length: 14 residues. CDR3 in amino acids: CAWSRLAMTGELFF. The variable domain in full, completed from reference TRBV30 and TRBJ2-2, reads SQTIHQWPATLVQPVGSPLSLECTVEGTSNPNLYWYRQAAGRGLQLLFYSVGIGQISSEVPQNLSASRPQDRQFILSSKKLLLSDSGFYLCAWSRLAMTGELFFGEGSRLTVL.

The chain has TRBV28 and TRBJ2-7; without DNA, the TCRdb call of TRBD2 cannot be checked. This CDR3 comprises 17 residues. Germline V gives CDR1 MDHEN, CDR2 SYDVKM. CDR3 loop: CASSNLGRAGARYEQYF.

The chain has TRBV20-1 and TRBJ2-1; TCRdb proposes TRBD1, but this gene call is untestable without DNA. CDR3 length: 14 amino acids. Per the germline V gene, CDR1 is DFQATT and CDR2 is SNEGSKA (reference sequence). This chain's CDR3 is CSARIGDTYNEQFF.

The chain couples TRBV19 to TRBJ2-7; the D call from TCRdb, TRBD1, cannot be confirmed without DNA. The CDR3 length is 14 residues. Germline V lookup: CDR1 LNHDA, CDR2 SQIVND (reference sequence). The CDR3: CASSIRGRGYEQYF.

The chain recombines TRBV18 with TRBJ2-7; the D call from TCRdb, TRBD1, cannot be confirmed without DNA. CDR3 size: 15 residues. CDR1 is KGHSH and CDR2 is LQKENI in the germline V gene. CDR3: CASSPGTGGTYEQYF.

This chain connects TRBV5-6 to TRBJ2-3; TCRdb's D gene call, TRBD1, goes unchecked for lack of DNA. The V gene's germline CDR1 is SGHDT and CDR2 YYEEEE. This CDR3 region has 15 residues. The CDR3 sequence: CASSSPGGITDTQYF.

The chain uses TRBV12-3 or TRBV12-4 and TRBJ1-6; TCRdb returns TRBD1, unconfirmable since there is no DNA. This CDR3 comprises 14 residues. CDR3: CASTPGAVDSPLHF.

The rearrangement links TRBV5-4 to TRBJ2-3. CDR3 length: 15 amino acids. In germline, CDR1 is SGHNT, CDR2 YYREEE (reference sequence). This CDR3 reads CASSLPSGATDTQYF.

The chain employs TRBV5-1 and TRBJ2-6. Germline-derived CDR1 and CDR2 are SGHRS and YFSETQ. The CDR3 runs to 16 residues. CDR3 sequence reads: CASSLAVGSGANVLTF. The full variable domain, completed using reference TRBV5-1 and TRBJ2-6, is KAGVTQTPRYLIKTRGQQVTLSCSPISGHRSVSWYQQTPGQGLQFLFEYFSETQRNKGNFPGRFSGRQFSNSRSEMNVSTLELGDSALYLCASSLAVGSGANVLTFGAGSRLTVL.

The chain is built from TRBV5-1 and TRBJ1-2. This CDR3 has 13 residues. From germline, CDR1 is SGHRS and CDR2 YFSETQ. The CDR3 reads CASSLGQSDGYTF.

The V call is TRBV2, the J call TRBJ1-1; lacking DNA, the TRBD1 call made by TCRdb goes unchecked. Per the germline V gene, CDR1 is SNHLY and CDR2 is FYNNEI. The CDR3 covers 14 residues. The CDR3 is CASSLDRGNTEAFF.